The 26 T cell receptor beta chains reported below all come from one sample, sequenced in a study of high-grade serous ovarian cancer treatment subgroups. Only in-frame clones appear in the TCRdb table, and some are missing; sequencing was by immunoSEQ multiplex PCR. Of 9,500 to 15,000 clones in the sample, about nine tenths are singletons; the top ten hold roughly 3%. Tumor tissue was taken before any definitive surgery or chemotherapy was given. The sample consisted of tumor tissue. Every receptor here comes from a human donor with high-grade serous ovarian cancer.

This chain uses TRBV7-8 with TRBJ2-7; 10 bases agree with TRBD2. The CDR3 runs 16 residues. CDR1 and CDR2 (germline): SGHVS, FQNEAQ. Trimming cost V 5 bases and J 6 bases; bases outside gene matches: 13. The CDR3 loop is CASSILSGGAPSEQYF. CDR3 nucleotide sequence: TGTGCCAGCAGCATCCTAAGCGGGGGGGCCCCTAGCGAGCAGTACTTC.

The chain carries TRBV2 and TRBJ1-2; TRBD1 is a possible D gene (6 bases). The CDR3 extends over 10 amino acids. The germline V gene encodes CDR1 SNHLY and CDR2 FYNNEI. Deletions cut 5 bases from V and 10 bases from J, with 8 bases between. This CDR3 is CASSPGHYTF. The CDR3 DNA follows: TGTGCCAGCAGTCCGGGACACTACACCTTC.

The J gene is TRBJ2-1, the V gene TRBV15, with 8 bases that match TRBD2. CDR1 LNHNV and CDR2 YYDKDF come from the germline V gene (reference sequence). The CDR3 has 16 amino acids. V was clipped by 5 bases and J by 8 bases; unmatched bases: 14. The CDR3 loop is CATSGFYSGLGDEQFF. CDR3 bases: TGTGCCACCAGCGGATTTTATTCGGGACTAGGAGATGAGCAGTTCTTC. Together with reference TRBV15 and TRBJ2-1, the CDR3 gives the full variable domain: DAMVIQNPRYQVTQFGKPVTLSCSQTLNHNVMYWYQQKSSQAPKLLFHYYDKDFNNEADTPDNFQSRRPNTSFCFLDIRSPGLGDTAMYLCATSGFYSGLGDEQFFGPGTRLTVL.

The CDR3 sequence is CASSLGRPNYGYTF. For the CDR3, the DNA is TGTGCCAGCAGCTTAGGTCGCCCTAACTATGGCTACACCTTC. V usage is TRBV7-2 and J usage is TRBJ1-2; D ambiguous. The CDR3 totals 14 residues. Germline V gene data show CDR1 as SGHTA and CDR2 as FQGNSA. Trimming shortened V by 1 base and J by 0 bases, and 6 bases separated the two germline ends.

The genes are TRBV18 and TRBJ2-2; TRBD2 matches at 8 bases. CDR1 and CDR2 (germline): KGHSH, LQKENI. J was trimmed by 3 bases and V by 3 bases; bases with no gene match: 12. The length of the CDR3 is 18 residues. The CDR3 DNA is TGTGCCAGCTCACCTCCGTGGGTAGCGGGGATGTACACCGGGGAGCTGTTTTTT. This codes for CASSPPWVAGMYTGELFF.

The chain carries TRBV5-1 and TRBJ1-1, with TRBD1 as a possible D gene (5 bases). The V gene lost 2 bases and the J gene lost 1 base, with 9 bases spanning the gap. The CDR3 spans 14 residues. In germline, CDR1 is SGHRS, CDR2 YFSETQ. The CDR3 reads CASSFVGTNTEAFF. The CDR3 DNA is TGCGCCAGCAGCTTCGTCGGGACGAACACTGAAGCTTTCTTT.

This CDR3 reads CASRLDLNTEAFF. Here the CDR3 DNA reads TGTGCCAGCAGACTCGACTTGAACACTGAAGCTTTCTTT. V usage is TRBV5-5 and J usage is TRBJ1-1, with D hard to call. Germline CDR1 and CDR2: SGHKS and YYEKEE (reference sequence). Deletions cut 5 bases from V and 0 bases from J, with 8 bases between. CDR3 length: 13 amino acids.

J is TRBJ1-1 and V is TRBV15, with D tentatively TRBD1 (5 bases). The germline V gene has CDR1 LNHNV and CDR2 YYDKDF (reference sequence). The CDR3 has 15 residues. V shed 0 bases and J shed 2 bases, with 10 bases lying between them. DNA of the CDR3: TGTGCCACCAGCAGAGAGGTGACAGTTAACACTGAAGCTTTCTTT. The encoded protein is CATSREVTVNTEAFF.

This clone was counted only a few times. This chain connects TRBV20-1 to TRBJ1-1; D is uncertain. Germline CDR1 and CDR2: DFQATT and SNEGSKA (reference sequence). The CDR3 covers 11 residues. V was clipped by 4 bases and J by 1 base, with 4 bases between them. In nucleotides, the CDR3 is TGCAGTGCTACGGAGAACACTGAAGCTTTCTTT. Translating gives CSATENTEAFF.

This clone was found a few times. The V and J genes are TRBV2 and TRBJ2-5; 8 bases line up with TRBD2. V gave up 8 bases and J gave up 2 bases; unmatched junction bases: 4. The V gene's germline CDR1 is SNHLY and CDR2 FYNNEI. The CDR3 extends over 13 amino acids. The chain's CDR3 is CASEGTRQETQYF. CDR3 DNA sequence: TGTGCCAGCGAAGGGACTAGACAAGAGACCCAGTACTTC.

This sequence joins TRBV29-1 and TRBJ1-5, with D possibly TRBD1 on 6 matching bases. V lost 0 bases and J 3 bases, leaving 15 bases between the germline ends. Germline V gene lookup returns CDR1 SQVTM and CDR2 ANQGSEA. This CDR3 comprises 16 residues. CDR3 nucleotides: TGCAGCGTTGAAGAAAGTAAGGGACACTACAATCAGCCCCAGCATTTT. As protein: CSVEESKGHYNQPQHF.

The CDR3 here is CASSRGRDSNQPQHF. In nucleotides, the CDR3 is TGTGCCAGCAGCCGAGGTCGCGACAGCAATCAGCCCCAGCATTTT. The chain has TRBV9 and TRBJ1-5; D is unclear. CDR1 and CDR2 from the germline V gene are SGDLS and YYNGEE. The CDR3 covers 15 residues. V dropped 4 bases and J dropped 1 base, with 12 bases sitting between them. The full variable domain, rest sourced from reference TRBV9 and TRBJ1-5, is DSGVTQTPKHLITATGQRVTLRCSPRSGDLSVYWYQQSLDQGLQFLIQYYNGEERAKGNILERFSAQQFPDLHSELNLSSLELGDSALYFCASSRGRDSNQPQHFGDGTRLSIL.

This clone has more than one count but fewer than ten. The gene calls are TRBV7-9 and TRBJ2-7; 9 bases are shared with TRBD1. V gave up 1 base and J gave up 6 bases; unmatched junction bases: 4. Per the germline V gene, CDR1 is SEHNR and CDR2 is FQNEAQ (reference sequence). This CDR3 is built from 14 residues. CDR3 amino acids: CASSLVGQGGEQYF. Here the CDR3 DNA reads TGTGCCAGCAGCTTAGTGGGACAGGGTGGCGAGCAGTACTTC.

This clone has only one observation. This chain connects TRBV19 to TRBJ1-3, with unresolved D. With 0 bases removed from V and 4 bases from J, the gap between germline ends came to 1 base. Per germline, CDR1 LNHDA and CDR2 SQIVND (reference sequence). The CDR3 is 12 amino acids. As DNA, the CDR3 is TGTGCCAGTAGTATAGAGGGAAACACCATATATTTT. Amino acids: CASSIEGNTIYF.

The rearrangement uses TRBV27 and TRBJ1-2, with D possibly matching TRBD1 (5 bases). The germline V gene has CDR1 MNHEY and CDR2 SMNVEV (reference sequence). Deletions cut 6 bases from V and 7 bases from J, with 18 bases between. The CDR3 is 14 residues long. The CDR3 sequence: CASRDGGAIGGYTF. The CDR3 DNA follows: TGTGCCAGCAGAGACGGGGGTGCAATAGGTGGCTACACCTTC.

This chain uses TRBV4-2 with TRBJ2-2; 8 bases are a match to TRBD1. Germline V gene sequence: CDR1 LGHNA, CDR2 YNFKEQ. This CDR3 contains 17 residues. Trimming took 0 bases from V and 4 from J; bases not matched to a gene: 7. CDR3 nucleotides: TGTGCCAGCAGCCAAGATATCCAGGGGGCGGGCACCGGGGAGCTGTTTTTT. Its protein product is CASSQDIQGAGTGELFF.

The chain couples TRBV5-1 to TRBJ2-1; D may be TRBD2 (6 bases). Trimming cost V 4 bases and J 4 bases, with 12 bases left between them. CDR3 size: 14 residues. In germline, CDR1 is SGHRS, CDR2 YFSETQ. The CDR3 DNA sequence: TGCGCCAGCAGCATCGGGGAGGATTACAATGAGCAGTTCTTC. Protein sequence: CASSIGEDYNEQFF. Drawing the rest from reference TRBV5-1 and TRBJ2-1, the complete variable domain is KAGVTQTPRYLIKTRGQQVTLSCSPISGHRSVSWYQQTPGQGLQFLFEYFSETQRNKGNFPGRFSGRQFSNSRSEMNVSTLELGDSALYLCASSIGEDYNEQFFGPGTRLTVL.

The chain uses TRBV18 and TRBJ1-1, with a tentative D call TRBD1 (5 bases). The germline V and J ends were trimmed by 6 bases and 1 base, with 12 bases remaining between them. This CDR3 is built from 14 residues. Looked up from germline, CDR1 is KGHSH and CDR2 is LQKENI. The CDR3 sequence is CASSFLDTNTEAFF. CDR3 coding DNA: TGTGCCAGCTCGTTCTTGGACACGAACACTGAAGCTTTCTTT. Full variable domain (outside the CDR3, taken from reference TRBV18 and TRBJ1-1): NAGVMQNPRHLVRRRGQEARLRCSPMKGHSHVYWYRQLPEEGLKFMVYLQKENIIDESGMPKERFSAEFPKEGPSILRIQQVVRGDSAAYFCASSFLDTNTEAFFGQGTRLTVV.

This chain links TRBV29-1 with TRBJ1-1; TRBD1 matches at 7 bases. Germline trimming cut 5 bases from V and 2 bases from J; bases unmatched to any gene: 2. The CDR3 extends over 12 amino acids. From germline, CDR1 is SQVTM and CDR2 ANQGSEA. CDR3 sequence reads: CSVYRGNTEAFF. The DNA of the CDR3 is TGCAGCGTTTACAGGGGTAACACTGAAGCTTTCTTT.

The chain joins TRBV4-3 to TRBJ2-5; 8 bases match TRBD2. The germline gives CDR1 LGHNA, CDR2 YSLEER. The CDR3 runs to 16 residues. V shed 0 bases and J 5 bases; nucleotides not matched to a gene: 8. CDR3 in DNA: TGCGCCAGCAGCCAAGATCGAACGGGGGGGGGTGAGACCCAGTACTTC. This translates into CASSQDRTGGGETQYF.

The count of this clone is one. The gene calls are TRBV27 and TRBJ2-6, with D hard to call. The CDR3 contains 14 residues. From germline, CDR1 is MNHEY and CDR2 SMNVEV (reference sequence). V shed 4 bases and J shed 3 bases, with 7 bases lying between them. This CDR3 is CASSYWSGANVLTF. The CDR3 DNA sequence: TGTGCCAGCAGTTATTGGAGTGGGGCCAACGTCCTGACTTTC.

The rearrangement links TRBV28 to TRBJ2-3, with 9 bases fitting TRBD2. This CDR3 is 19 amino acids long. Germline V lookup: CDR1 MDHEN, CDR2 SYDVKM. V lost 3 bases and J lost 0; bases outside the gene matches: 13. This CDR3 is CASSFPLAGGPRSTDTQYF. The CDR3 DNA is TGTGCCAGCAGTTTTCCCTTGGCGGGGGGGCCTCGTAGCACAGATACGCAGTATTTT.

This rearrangement joins TRBV30 to TRBJ1-2, with a tentative D call TRBD1 (5 bases). Per germline, CDR1 GTSNPN and CDR2 SVGIG (reference sequence). With 0 bases removed from V and 8 bases from J, the gap between germline ends came to 10 bases. The CDR3 totals 12 residues. CDR3 amino acids: CAWSVGAGGYTF. The CDR3 DNA reads as TGTGCCTGGAGTGTAGGGGCGGGCGGCTACACCTTC.

J is TRBJ1-1 and V is TRBV18; 7 bases agree with TRBD1. The CDR3 is 15 amino acids. The V gene end was trimmed by 1 base and the J gene end by 1 base; junction bases not matched to a gene: 3. CDR1 is KGHSH and CDR2 is LQKENI in the germline V gene. CDR3 loop: CASSPRAGGNTEAFF. The CDR3 DNA follows: TGTGCCAGCTCACCACGTGCAGGGGGGAACACTGAAGCTTTCTTT.

The rearrangement links TRBV13 to TRBJ1-1; D ambiguous. CDR1 and CDR2 (germline): PRHDT, FYEKMQ (reference sequence). Deletions cut 0 bases from V and 0 bases from J, with 5 bases between. This CDR3 spans 14 amino acids. CDR3 amino acids: CASSLGHLNTEAFF. CDR3 in DNA: TGTGCCAGCAGCTTAGGCCACCTGAACACTGAAGCTTTCTTT.

The chain carries TRBV11-1 and TRBJ2-2; no definite D call. The germline V gene encodes CDR1 SGHAT and CDR2 FQDESV (reference sequence). The CDR3 covers 14 residues. V was shortened by 2 bases and J by 3 bases, with 7 bases between the two germline ends. CDR3 sequence: CASSLTGDTGELFF. CDR3 DNA sequence: TGTGCCAGCAGCTTAACTGGGGACACCGGGGAGCTGTTTTTT.